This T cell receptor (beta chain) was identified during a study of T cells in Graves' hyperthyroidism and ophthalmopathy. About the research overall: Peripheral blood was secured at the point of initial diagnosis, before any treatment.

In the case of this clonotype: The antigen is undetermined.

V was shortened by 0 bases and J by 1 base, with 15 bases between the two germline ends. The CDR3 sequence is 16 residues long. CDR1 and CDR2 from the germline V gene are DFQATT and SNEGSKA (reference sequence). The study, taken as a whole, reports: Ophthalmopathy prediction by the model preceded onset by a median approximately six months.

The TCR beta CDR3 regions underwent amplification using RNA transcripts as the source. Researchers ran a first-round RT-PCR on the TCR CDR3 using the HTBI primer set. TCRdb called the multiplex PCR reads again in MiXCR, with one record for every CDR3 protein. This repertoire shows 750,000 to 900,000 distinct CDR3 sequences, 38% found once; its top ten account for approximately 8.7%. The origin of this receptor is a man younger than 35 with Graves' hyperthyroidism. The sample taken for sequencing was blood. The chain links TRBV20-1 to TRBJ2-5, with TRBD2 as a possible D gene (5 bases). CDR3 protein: CSARDFREGSQETQYF. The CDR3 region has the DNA TGCAGTGCTAGAGATTTCCGAGAAGGGAGCCAAGAGACCCAGTACTTC.